These T cell receptor beta chains were read from a single sample in a study of CD8 T cells in ankylosing spondylitis. Via MiXCR, TCRdb re-called the 5' RACE reads, giving one row per CDR3 protein. The sample comprises roughly 240,000 distinct CDR3 sequences, 30% to 35% of which are singletons, and about 4% rests with the top ten. Sequences were obtained from blood, either unsorted or a sorted T cell fraction (not recorded which). These receptors were collected from a male donor with ankylosing spondylitis or in good health (not recorded which). CDR3s include the opening cysteine and the closing phenylalanine or tryptophan. The order of the fields is J gene, D gene, V gene, clone size, CDR3 protein, CDR3 DNA. D genes are given only for firm matches. Only some rows state a clone size, as once, few, many or a class for expanded clones.

J gene: TRBJ2-1
D gene: NA
V gene: TRBV27
clone size: NA
CDR3 protein: CASSVDSLYNEQFF
CDR3 DNA: TGTGCCAGCAGTGTGGACAGCCTCTACAATGAGCAGTTCTTC

J gene: TRBJ2-3
D gene: NA
V gene: TRBV3-1
clone size: NA
CDR3 protein: CASSQAGITDTQYF
CDR3 DNA: TGTGCCAGCAGCCAAGCGGGGATCACAGATACGCAGTATTTT

J gene: TRBJ2-2
D gene: NA
V gene: TRBV30
clone size: NA
CDR3 protein: CAWSVQVTGELFF
CDR3 DNA: TGTGCCTGGAGTGTACAGGTGACCGGGGAGCTGTTTTTT

J gene: TRBJ2-7
D gene: TRBD2
V gene: TRBV7-8
clone size: NA
CDR3 protein: CASSSGAGGPIYEQYF
CDR3 DNA: TGTGCCAGCAGCTCCGGCGCGGGGGGGCCAATCTACGAGCAGTACTTC

J gene: TRBJ2-7
D gene: TRBD2
V gene: TRBV29-1
clone size: NA
CDR3 protein: CSFREAGSEQYF
CDR3 DNA: TGCAGCTTCCGGGAGGCAGGGTCCGAGCAGTACTTC

J gene: TRBJ2-1
D gene: NA
V gene: TRBV20-1
clone size: few
CDR3 protein: CSASMQPELEQFF
CDR3 DNA: TGCAGTGCTAGTATGCAGCCAGAGCTTGAGCAGTTCTTC

J gene: TRBJ2-5
D gene: NA
V gene: TRBV10-3
clone size: few
CDR3 protein: CAISDISETQYF
CDR3 DNA: TGTGCCATCAGTGATATTTCAGAGACCCAGTACTTC

J gene: TRBJ2-5
D gene: TRBD2
V gene: TRBV29-1
clone size: NA
CDR3 protein: CSARLAVEAQYF
CDR3 DNA: TGCAGCGCCCGGCTAGCGGTCGAGGCCCAGTACTTC

J gene: TRBJ2-1
D gene: TRBD2
V gene: TRBV18
clone size: few
CDR3 protein: CASSPTAGVYNEQFF
CDR3 DNA: TGTGCCAGCTCACCTACAGCGGGGGTGTACAATGAGCAGTTCTTC

J gene: TRBJ2-5
D gene: NA
V gene: TRBV7-3
clone size: many
CDR3 protein: CASSLTLGETQYF
CDR3 DNA: TGTGCCAGCAGCTTAACGTTGGGGGAGACCCAGTACTTC

J gene: TRBJ1-2
D gene: NA
V gene: TRBV6-4
clone size: many
CDR3 protein: CASSEAGNYGYTF
CDR3 DNA: TGTGCCAGCAGTGAGGCGGGGAACTATGGCTACACCTTC

J gene: TRBJ1-1
D gene: NA
V gene: TRBV12-3/TRBV12-4
clone size: few
CDR3 protein: CASRPRQGTEAFF
CDR3 DNA: TGTGCCAGCAGGCCCCGACAAGGGACTGAAGCTTTCTTT

J gene: TRBJ2-3
D gene: TRBD2
V gene: TRBV2
clone size: NA
CDR3 protein: CASSEEGGVERGITDTQYF
CDR3 DNA: TGTGCCAGCAGTGAAGAAGGGGGGGTTGAGCGGGGGATCACAGATACGCAGTATTTT

J gene: TRBJ2-7
D gene: TRBD1
V gene: TRBV12-3/TRBV12-4
clone size: few
CDR3 protein: CASSLSYRTGESEQYF
CDR3 DNA: TGTGCCAGCAGTTTATCCTATCGGACAGGGGAGAGCGAGCAGTACTTC

J gene: TRBJ2-3
D gene: NA
V gene: TRBV7-9
clone size: NA
CDR3 protein: CASQGGRTDTQYF
CDR3 DNA: TGTGCCAGCCAGGGGGGCCGCACAGATACGCAGTATTTT

J gene: TRBJ1-5
D gene: TRBD1
V gene: TRBV7-9
clone size: once
CDR3 protein: CASSPTGENQPQHF
CDR3 DNA: TGTGCCAGCAGCCCGACAGGGGAGAATCAGCCCCAGCATTTT

J gene: TRBJ2-7
D gene: NA
V gene: TRBV12-3/TRBV12-4
clone size: NA
CDR3 protein: CASSDRQTTYEQYF
CDR3 DNA: TGTGCCAGCAGTGACCGACAGACTACCTACGAGCAGTACTTC

J gene: TRBJ2-7
D gene: NA
V gene: TRBV28
clone size: NA
CDR3 protein: CATGGFSYEQYF
CDR3 DNA: TGTGCTACGGGGGGCTTCTCCTACGAGCAGTACTTC

J gene: TRBJ2-5
D gene: NA
V gene: TRBV18
clone size: few
CDR3 protein: CASSIRQVGETQYF
CDR3 DNA: TGTGCCAGCTCAATCCGACAGGTGGGGGAGACCCAGTACTTC

J gene: TRBJ2-1
D gene: NA
V gene: TRBV20-1
clone size: few
CDR3 protein: CSAGEEPNYNEQFF
CDR3 DNA: TGCAGTGCTGGGGAGGAGCCCAACTACAATGAGCAGTTCTTC

J gene: TRBJ1-1
D gene: NA
V gene: TRBV7-9
clone size: NA
CDR3 protein: CASSLIRVLNTEAFF
CDR3 DNA: TGTGCCAGCAGCTTAATTCGGGTCCTGAACACTGAAGCTTTCTTT

J gene: TRBJ2-2
D gene: NA
V gene: TRBV6-1
clone size: few
CDR3 protein: CASSEISPNTGELFF
CDR3 DNA: TGTGCCAGCAGTGAAATATCGCCGAACACCGGGGAGCTGTTTTTT

J gene: TRBJ2-3
D gene: TRBD1
V gene: TRBV27
clone size: NA
CDR3 protein: CASSSRRTGGVGTDTQYF
CDR3 DNA: TGTGCCAGCAGTTCGCGTAGGACAGGGGGCGTGGGCACAGATACGCAGTATTTT

J gene: TRBJ2-7
D gene: TRBD1
V gene: TRBV5-6
clone size: NA
CDR3 protein: CASSSRDSSYEQYF
CDR3 DNA: TGTGCCAGCAGCTCCCGGGACAGCTCCTACGAGCAGTACTTC

J gene: TRBJ2-1
D gene: TRBD1
V gene: TRBV10-3
clone size: few
CDR3 protein: CAIRDRDRVSDEQFF
CDR3 DNA: TGTGCCATCAGGGACCGGGACAGGGTGTCCGATGAGCAGTTCTTC

J gene: TRBJ2-3
D gene: NA
V gene: TRBV15
clone size: NA
CDR3 protein: CATSRDRALYTDTQYF
CDR3 DNA: TGTGCCACCAGCAGAGATCGTGCATTGTATACAGATACGCAGTATTTT

J gene: TRBJ1-2
D gene: TRBD1
V gene: TRBV7-6
clone size: NA
CDR3 protein: CASSPPDRVSATF
CDR3 DNA: TGTGCCAGCAGCCCCCCGGACAGGGTTTCGGCCACCTTC

J gene: TRBJ2-3
D gene: TRBD2
V gene: TRBV12-3/TRBV12-4
clone size: NA
CDR3 protein: CASGTTSGATDTQYF
CDR3 DNA: TGTGCCAGCGGAACGACTAGCGGGGCCACAGATACGCAGTATTTT

J gene: TRBJ2-1
D gene: TRBD1
V gene: TRBV12-3/TRBV12-4
clone size: few
CDR3 protein: CASSSRTGGYEQFF
CDR3 DNA: TGTGCCAGCAGTTCACGAACAGGGGGCTATGAGCAGTTCTTC

J gene: TRBJ2-3
D gene: TRBD1
V gene: TRBV12-3/TRBV12-4
clone size: once
CDR3 protein: CASSFEGQAPHTQYF
CDR3 DNA: TGTGCCAGCAGTTTTGAGGGACAGGCTCCCCATACGCAGTATTTT

J gene: TRBJ2-5
D gene: TRBD2
V gene: TRBV5-1
clone size: few
CDR3 protein: CASSLGGGTETQYF
CDR3 DNA: TGCGCCAGCAGCTTGGGGGGGGGAACGGAGACCCAGTACTTC

J gene: TRBJ2-1
D gene: TRBD2
V gene: TRBV12-3/TRBV12-4
clone size: NA
CDR3 protein: CASSPKRGRYNEQFF
CDR3 DNA: TGTGCCAGCAGCCCGAAGCGGGGGAGATACAATGAGCAGTTCTTC